This T cell receptor beta chain was identified during a study of Ad26.COV2.S vaccination and SARS-CoV-2 variants. Background on the study: By the intramuscular route, Ad26.COV2.S was given once, or twice 56 days apart. General observations from the study: Placebo recipients trailed vaccine recipients in spike-specific TCR breadth. Breadth measured for non-spike TCRs was similar across vaccine and placebo recipients.

Profiling relied on immunoSEQ multiplex PCR, and the TCRdb table lists in-frame clones only, not all of them. The top ten hold about 1.9% of the sample, which has some 400,000 clones, over 75% seen once. The germline V gene encodes CDR1 SGHKS and CDR2 YYEKEE (reference sequence). The ends lost 4 bases at V and 2 bases at J; junction bases unmatched: 2. This CDR3 is 13 amino acids long. The treatment here: around 19 received Ad26.COV2.S at low or high dose, single or two shots; roughly five received placebo; per-sample allocation not given. Day 63 following the first vaccine or placebo injection was when the samples were taken. Within Boston, the person who donated was an adult of 18-55 years. Remarks on this clone: Its antigen is still unknown.

V is TRBV5-5 and J is TRBJ2-5; TRBD2 aligns across 7 bases. The receptor was isolated from a person between 18 and 65 years old who received the Ad26.COV2.S COVID-19 vaccine or a placebo. Source: peripheral blood, taken in a trial of Ad26.COV2.S vaccine versus placebo. The CDR3 nucleotides are TGTGCCAGCAGCCCGGGACTACAAGAGACCCAGTACTTC. Residues: CASSPGLQETQYF.